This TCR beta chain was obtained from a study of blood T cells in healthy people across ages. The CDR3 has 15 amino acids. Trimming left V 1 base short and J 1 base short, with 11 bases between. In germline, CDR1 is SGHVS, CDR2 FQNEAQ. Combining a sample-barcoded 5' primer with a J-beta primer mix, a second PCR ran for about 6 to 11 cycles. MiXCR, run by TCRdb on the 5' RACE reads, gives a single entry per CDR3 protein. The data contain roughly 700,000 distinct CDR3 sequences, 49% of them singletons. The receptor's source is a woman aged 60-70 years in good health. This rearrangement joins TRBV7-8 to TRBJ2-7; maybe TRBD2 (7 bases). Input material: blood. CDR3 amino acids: CASSLVGGASYEQYF. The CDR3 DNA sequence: TGTGCCAGCAGCTTAGTTGGGGGGGCGTCCTACGAGCAGTACTTC.